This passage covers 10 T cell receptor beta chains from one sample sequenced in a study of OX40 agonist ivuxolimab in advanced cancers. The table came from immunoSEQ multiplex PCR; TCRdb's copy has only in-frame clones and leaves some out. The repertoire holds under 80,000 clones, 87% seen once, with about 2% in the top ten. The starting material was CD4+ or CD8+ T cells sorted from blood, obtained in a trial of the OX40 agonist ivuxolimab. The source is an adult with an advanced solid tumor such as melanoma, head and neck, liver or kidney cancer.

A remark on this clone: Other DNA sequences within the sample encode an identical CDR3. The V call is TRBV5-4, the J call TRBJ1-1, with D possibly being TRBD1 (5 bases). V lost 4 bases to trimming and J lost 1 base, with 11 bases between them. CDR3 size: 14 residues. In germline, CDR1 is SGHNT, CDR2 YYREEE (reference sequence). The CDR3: CASSPRGGNTEAFF. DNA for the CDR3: TGTGCCAGCAGCCCTCGTGGGGGGAACACTGAAGCTTTCTTT.

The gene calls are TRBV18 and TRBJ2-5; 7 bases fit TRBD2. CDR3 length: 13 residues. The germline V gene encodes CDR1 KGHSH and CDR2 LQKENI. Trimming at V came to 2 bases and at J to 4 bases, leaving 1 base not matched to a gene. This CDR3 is CASSPIAGETQYF. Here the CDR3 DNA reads TGTGCCAGCTCACCAATAGCGGGAGAGACCCAGTACTTC.

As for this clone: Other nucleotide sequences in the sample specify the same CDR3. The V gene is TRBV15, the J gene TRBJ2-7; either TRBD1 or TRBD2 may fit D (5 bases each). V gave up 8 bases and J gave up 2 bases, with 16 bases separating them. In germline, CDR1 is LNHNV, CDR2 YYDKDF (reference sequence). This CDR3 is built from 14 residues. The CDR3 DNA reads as TGTGCCACCGGACCGGGGCAGCAAACCTACGAGCAGTACTTC. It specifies CATGPGQQTYEQYF.

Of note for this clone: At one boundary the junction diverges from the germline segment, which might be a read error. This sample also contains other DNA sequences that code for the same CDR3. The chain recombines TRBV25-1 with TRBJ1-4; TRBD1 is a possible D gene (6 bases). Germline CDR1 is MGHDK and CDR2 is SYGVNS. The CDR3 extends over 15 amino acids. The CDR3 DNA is TGTGCCAGTAGTGAAAGGGGGGGCGCGGGTGAAAAACTGTTTTTT. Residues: CASSERGGAGEKLFF.

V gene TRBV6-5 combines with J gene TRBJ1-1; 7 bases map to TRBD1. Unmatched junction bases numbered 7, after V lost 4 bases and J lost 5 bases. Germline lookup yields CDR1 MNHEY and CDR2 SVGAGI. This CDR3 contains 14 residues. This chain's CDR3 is CASSSKTGKTEAFF. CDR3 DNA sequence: TGTGCCAGCAGTTCGAAGACAGGGAAAACTGAAGCTTTCTTT.

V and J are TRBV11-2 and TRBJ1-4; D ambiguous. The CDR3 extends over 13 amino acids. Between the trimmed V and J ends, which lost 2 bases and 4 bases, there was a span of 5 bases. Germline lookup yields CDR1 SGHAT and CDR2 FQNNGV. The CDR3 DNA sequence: TGTGCCAGCAGCTTATCCCTTAATGAAAAACTGTTTTTT. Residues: CASSLSLNEKLFF. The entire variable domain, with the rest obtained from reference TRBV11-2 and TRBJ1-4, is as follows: EAGVAQSPRYKIIEKRQSVAFWCNPISGHATLYWYQQILGQGPKLLIQFQNNGVVDDSQLPKDRFSAERLKGVDSTLKIQPAKLEDSAVYLCASSLSLNEKLFFGSGTQLSVL.

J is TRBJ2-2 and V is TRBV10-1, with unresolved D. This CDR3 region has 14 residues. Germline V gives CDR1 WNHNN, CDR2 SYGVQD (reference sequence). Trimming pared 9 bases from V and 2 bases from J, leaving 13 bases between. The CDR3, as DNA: TGCGCCAGTAGCCGAGGTGATAACACCGGGGAGCTGTTTTTT. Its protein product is CASSRGDNTGELFF.

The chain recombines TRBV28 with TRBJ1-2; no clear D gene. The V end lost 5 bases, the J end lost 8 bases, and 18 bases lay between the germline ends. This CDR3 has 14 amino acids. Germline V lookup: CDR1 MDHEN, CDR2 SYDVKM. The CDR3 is CASSPNRGWWGYTF. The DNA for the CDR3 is TGTGCCAGCAGTCCTAATCGAGGGTGGTGGGGCTACACCTTC.

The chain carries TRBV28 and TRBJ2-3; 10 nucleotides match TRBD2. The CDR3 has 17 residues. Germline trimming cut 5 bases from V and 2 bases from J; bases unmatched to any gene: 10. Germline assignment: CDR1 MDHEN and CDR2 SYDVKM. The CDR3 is CASSPLLAGAHTDTQYF. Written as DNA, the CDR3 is TGTGCCAGCAGTCCGTTGCTAGCGGGAGCTCACACAGATACGCAGTATTTT. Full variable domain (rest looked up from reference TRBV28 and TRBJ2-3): DVKVTQSSRYLVKRTGEKVFLECVQDMDHENMFWYRQDPGLGLRLIYFSYDVKMKEKGDIPEGYSVSREKKERFSLILESASTNQTSMYLCASSPLLAGAHTDTQYFGPGTRLTVL.

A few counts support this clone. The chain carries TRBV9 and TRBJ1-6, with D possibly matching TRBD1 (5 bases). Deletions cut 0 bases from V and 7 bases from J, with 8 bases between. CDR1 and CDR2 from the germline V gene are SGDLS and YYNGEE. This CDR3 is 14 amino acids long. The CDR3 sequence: CASSVGGVNSPLHF. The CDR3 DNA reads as TGTGCCAGCAGCGTAGGAGGGGTCAATTCACCCCTCCACTTT.